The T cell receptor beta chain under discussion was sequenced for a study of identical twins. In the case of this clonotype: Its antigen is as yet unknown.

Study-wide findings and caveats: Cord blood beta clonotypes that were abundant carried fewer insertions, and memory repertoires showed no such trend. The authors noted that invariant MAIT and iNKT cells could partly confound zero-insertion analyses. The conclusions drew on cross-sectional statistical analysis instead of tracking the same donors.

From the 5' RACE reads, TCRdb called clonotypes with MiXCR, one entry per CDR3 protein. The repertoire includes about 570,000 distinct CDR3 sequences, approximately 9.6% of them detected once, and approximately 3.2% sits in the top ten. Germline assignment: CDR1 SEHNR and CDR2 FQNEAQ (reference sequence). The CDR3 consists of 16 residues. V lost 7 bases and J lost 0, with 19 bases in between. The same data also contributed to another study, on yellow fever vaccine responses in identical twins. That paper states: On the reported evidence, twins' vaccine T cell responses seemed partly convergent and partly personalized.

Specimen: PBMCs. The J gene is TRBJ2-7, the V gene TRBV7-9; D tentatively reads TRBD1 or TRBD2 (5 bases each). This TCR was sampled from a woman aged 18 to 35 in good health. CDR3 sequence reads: CASTLVDGAGSYEQYF. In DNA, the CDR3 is TGTGCCAGCACCCTCGTAGACGGGGCGGGCTCCTACGAGCAGTACTTC.